The clone carrying this T cell receptor beta chain has more than one count but fewer than ten. These data belong to a study of control samples from healthy donors and cancer patients. Libraries were prepared by immunoSEQ multiplex PCR; TCRdb keeps only in-frame clonotypes and omits some of them. Of over 150,000 clones listed, 91% were seen once; the top ten hold around 2.2%. The TCR sequence derives from a woman aged 40 to 49 in good health. Material: blood.

The CDR3 bases are TGTGCCAGCAGCGTTATAACTACGAACACCGGGGAGCTGTTTTTT. It yields the protein CASSVITTNTGELFF. V gene TRBV7-8 combines with J gene TRBJ2-2; no reliable D call. The CDR3 consists of 15 residues. Germline values: CDR1 SGHVS, CDR2 FQNEAQ. The V gene lost 5 bases and the J gene lost 0 bases, with 10 bases spanning the gap.